These 21 T cell receptor beta chains originate from one sample sequenced in a study of cytomegalovirus exposure and HLA in healthy donors. PCR involved 60 Vbeta and 13 Jbeta primers. Repertoires were generated with immunoSEQ multiplex PCR, while TCRdb's copy carries only in-frame clones and drops some. The sample records 300,000 or so clones, around four fifths being singletons. Material for sequencing was PBMCs. Source of these receptors: a woman in her forties in good health and CMV-seropositive.

The chain uses TRBV19 and TRBJ2-1; 8 nucleotides line up with TRBD2. V shed 7 bases and J 1 base; nucleotides not matched to a gene: 9. The CDR3 loop spans 16 amino acids. Germline V gene lookup returns CDR1 LNHDA and CDR2 SQIVND (reference sequence). Written as DNA, the CDR3 is TGTGCCAGTAAGGTAAGCGGGAGTCGTTCCTACAATGAGCAGTTCTTC. Its translation: CASKVSGSRSYNEQFF.

This chain connects TRBV29-1 to TRBJ2-1; TRBD2 matches 12 bases. The CDR3 is 13 residues long. The germline CDR1 and CDR2 sequences are SQVTM and ANQGSEA. With V trimmed by 5 bases and J by 9 bases, 5 bases remained unmatched. CDR3 protein: CSVSSGRDGEQFF. CDR3 DNA sequence: TGCAGCGTTTCTAGCGGGAGGGATGGTGAGCAGTTCTTC.

The chain joins TRBV2 to TRBJ2-7, with 9 bases identical to TRBD1. After removal of 8 bases from V and 5 bases from J, the junction contained 10 bases not matched to a gene. The CDR3 extends over 14 amino acids. From germline, CDR1 is SNHLY and CDR2 FYNNEI. The CDR3 DNA reads TGTGCCAGCCACGGCCGAACAGGGGGCGACGAGCAGTACTTC. Translation gives CASHGRTGGDEQYF.

The V gene is TRBV19, the J gene TRBJ1-3; no firm D call. In germline, CDR1 is LNHDA, CDR2 SQIVND (reference sequence). The CDR3 length is 15 residues. Trimming shortened V by 5 bases and J by 2 bases, and 13 bases separated the two germline ends. The CDR3 nucleotides read TGTGCCAGTAGTCCCGACACTTCAACTGGAAACACCATATATTTT. Amino acid sequence: CASSPDTSTGNTIYF.

The rearrangement links TRBV14 to TRBJ2-7, with 8 bases aligning to TRBD1. V shed 4 bases, J shed 3 bases, and the junction held 5 bases outside the gene matches. The germline V gene has CDR1 SGHDN and CDR2 FVKESK. The CDR3 has 14 amino acids. The CDR3 DNA sequence: TGTGCCAGCAGCCCACCAGGGGGCTACTACGAGCAGTACTTC. This translates into CASSPPGGYYEQYF.

The V and J genes are TRBV11-1 and TRBJ2-7; 9 bases agree with TRBD1. The CDR3 contains 14 residues. V was clipped by 6 bases and J by 2 bases; unmatched bases: 5. CDR1 is SGHAT, CDR2 FQDESV, per germline (reference sequence). CDR3 amino acids: CASRGRTGAYEQYF. DNA of the CDR3: TGTGCCAGCAGGGGGAGGACAGGGGCCTACGAGCAGTACTTC.

The chain has TRBV5-8 and TRBJ2-7, with D possibly being TRBD2 (6 bases). The CDR3 is made up of 17 amino acids. CDR1 and CDR2 from the germline V gene are SGHTS and YDEGEE. The V end was cut by 5 bases, the J end by 0 bases, with 21 bases between. Here the CDR3 DNA reads TGTGCCAGCAGTCAAACGGGACTGGGATTATTCTCCTACGAGCAGTACTTC. Protein sequence: CASSQTGLGLFSYEQYF.

The chain joins TRBV5-1 to TRBJ2-2; 13 nucleotides match TRBD2. The CDR3 has 19 amino acids. The junction had 8 bases not matched to a gene; V was cut back by 3 bases and J by 0 bases. Germline CDR1 is SGHRS and CDR2 is YFSETQ. CDR3 protein: CASSWSTSGRSTNTGELFF. The DNA for the CDR3 is TGCGCCAGCAGCTGGTCGACTAGCGGGAGGTCCACGAACACCGGGGAGCTGTTTTTT.

The CDR3 region is CASSFGGPTDTQYF. Written as DNA, the CDR3 is TGTGCCAGCAGTTTCGGAGGTCCCACAGATACGCAGTATTTT. The chain combines TRBV28 with TRBJ2-3; D is perhaps TRBD2 (5 bases). V was shortened by 3 bases and J by 2 bases, with 9 bases between the two germline ends. CDR3 length: 14 residues. Per germline, CDR1 MDHEN and CDR2 SYDVKM.

The genes are TRBV28 and TRBJ2-5, with D perhaps matching TRBD1 (6 bases). Trimming took off 5 bases at V and 2 bases at J, with 12 bases between the two ends. Germline CDR1 reads MDHEN; CDR2 reads SYDVKM. This CDR3 spans 14 amino acids. CDR3 protein: CASSPYRVQETQYF. The DNA for the CDR3 is TGTGCCAGCAGTCCGTACAGGGTTCAAGAGACCCAGTACTTC.

Here the CDR3 reads CSASPVNEQFF. The CDR3 DNA reads as TGCAGTGCTAGCCCAGTCAATGAGCAGTTCTTC. J is TRBJ2-1 and V is TRBV20-1; no clear D. The CDR3 has 11 amino acids. Germline-derived CDR1 and CDR2 are DFQATT and SNEGSKA (reference sequence). Trimming left V 3 bases short and J 6 bases short, with 6 bases between.

This chain links TRBV27 with TRBJ2-1, with D perhaps matching TRBD2 (6 bases). Germline CDR1 MNHEY, CDR2 SMNVEV (reference sequence). Trimming stripped 2 bases from V and 1 base from J, with 9 bases between. The CDR3 has 15 residues. CDR3 in DNA: TGTGCCAGCAGTTTACTCGGGAGTTCCTACAATGAGCAGTTCTTC. This codes for CASSLLGSSYNEQFF.

The V gene is TRBV7-9, the J gene TRBJ1-4, with TRBD1 identical over 8 bases. The J segment lost 3 bases and the V segment lost 5 bases, leaving 5 bases of the junction unmatched. The CDR3 is 15 residues long. The germline V gene encodes CDR1 SEHNR and CDR2 FQNEAQ (reference sequence). This CDR3 is CASSVRDRPNEKLFF. CDR3 DNA sequence: TGTGCCAGCAGCGTCCGGGACAGGCCTAATGAAAAACTGTTTTTT. The variable domain in full, completed from reference TRBV7-9 and TRBJ1-4, reads DTGVSQNPRHKITKRGQNVTFRCDPISEHNRLYWYRQTLGQGPEFLTYFQNEAQLEKSRLLSDRFSAERPKGSFSTLEIQRTEQGDSAMYLCASSVRDRPNEKLFFGSGTQLSVL.

This clone was recorded once. The chain joins TRBV14 to TRBJ2-3; 11 nucleotides line up with TRBD2. Trimming removed 4 bases from V and 6 bases from J; junction bases left unmatched: 9. The CDR3 is made up of 16 amino acids. CDR1 SGHDN and CDR2 FVKESK come from the germline V gene. CDR3 sequence: CASSLYSGRARDTQYF. The CDR3 DNA follows: TGTGCCAGCAGCCTATATAGCGGGAGGGCCAGGGATACGCAGTATTTT.

The chain couples TRBV9 to TRBJ2-1; 9 bases are shared with TRBD2. With V trimmed by 0 bases and J by 4 bases, 2 bases remained unmatched. Germline lookup yields CDR1 SGDLS and CDR2 YYNGEE. The CDR3 is 15 residues long. The CDR3 coding sequence is TGTGCCAGCAGCGTAGAAACTAGCGGGTACAATGAGCAGTTCTTC. It encodes CASSVETSGYNEQFF.

The J gene is TRBJ2-1, the V gene TRBV9, with 8 bases lining up with TRBD2. Germline V gene data show CDR1 as SGDLS and CDR2 as YYNGEE. With V trimmed by 6 bases and J by 1 base, 12 bases remained unmatched. The CDR3 is made up of 17 amino acids. CDR3: CASNNLGLADSYNEQFF. CDR3 nucleotides: TGTGCCAGCAACAACCTTGGACTAGCTGATTCCTACAATGAGCAGTTCTTC.

The chain links TRBV28 to TRBJ2-3; TRBD2 matches at 9 bases. Germline-derived CDR1 and CDR2 are MDHEN and SYDVKM. The CDR3 sequence is 14 residues long. V was clipped by 3 bases and J by 14 bases; unmatched bases: 12. The CDR3 DNA sequence: TGTGCCAGCAGTTTCCCGGCCCATAGCGGGAGTAGGTATTTT. Encoded protein: CASSFPAHSGSRYF.

The rearrangement uses TRBV7-9 and TRBJ1-1; TRBD1 matches 11 bases. Germline-derived CDR1 and CDR2 are SEHNR and FQNEAQ (reference sequence). The CDR3 consists of 14 residues. V dropped 5 bases and J dropped 5; count of bases not matched to a gene: 4. This CDR3 is CASSQGQGGTEAFF. In DNA form, the CDR3 reads TGTGCCAGCAGCCAGGGACAGGGGGGAACTGAAGCTTTCTTT.

The chain links TRBV5-1 to TRBJ2-2, with 7 bases aligning to TRBD2. This CDR3 contains 15 residues. CDR1 and CDR2 from the germline V gene are SGHRS and YFSETQ. V shed 4 bases and J 3 bases; nucleotides not matched to a gene: 6. In nucleotides, the CDR3 is TGCGCCAGCAGCCGAGCGGGGCGGGACACCGGGGAGCTGTTTTTT. Its protein is CASSRAGRDTGELFF.

The chain couples TRBV5-1 to TRBJ2-5, with D possibly TRBD1 on 6 matching bases. The V and J ends lost 4 bases and 9 bases respectively, with 16 bases between them. CDR3 length: 13 amino acids. The germline CDR1 and CDR2 sequences are SGHRS and YFSETQ. This CDR3 reads CASSNGQTSPQYF. CDR3 nucleotide sequence: TGCGCCAGCAGCAACGGACAGACGAGCCCCCAGTACTTC.

The chain couples TRBV12-5 to TRBJ1-5; TRBD1 aligns across 8 bases. The CDR3 totals 16 residues. The germline V gene has CDR1 LGHNT and CDR2 FRNRAP. Trimming at V came to 3 bases and at J to 2 bases, leaving 6 bases not matched to a gene. CDR3 nucleotides: TGTGCTAGTGGTTTCCGACTGGACAGGGGCAATCAGCCCCAGCATTTT. The encoded protein is CASGFRLDRGNQPQHF.